What follows describes a single T cell receptor (beta chain). The antigen remains undetermined. Four PCR rounds used nested alpha and beta constant region primers plus the SP2 primer. Alpha and beta constant region primers primed reverse transcription for blood and skin samples. TCRdb ran MiXCR on the UMI-ligation and nested PCR reads and lists one entry per CDR3 protein. The sample comprises roughly 36,000 distinct CDR3 sequences, about 11% of which are singletons, and around 4.2% rests with the top ten. CDR3 length equals 16 residues. Looked up from germline, CDR1 is MGHRA and CDR2 is YSYEKL. V lost 0 bases to trimming and J lost 9 bases; unmatched junction nucleotides: 8. Treatment defined: skin biopsy from PPD injection site in Mantoux-positive individual. A UMI-containing oligonucleotide was joined by 3' ligation to the TCR cDNA template. This sample is part of a study of naive and memory T cell subsets.

Study observations and caveats: Higher TCR numbers at tuberculin sites reflect T cell infiltration, per interpretation.

This TCR was recovered from an adult in good health. Source: skin, taken from a tuberculin skin test site. The rearrangement joins TRBV4-1 to TRBJ1-6, with 7 bases lining up with TRBD1. The CDR3 is CASSQDYRQGSSPLHF. As DNA, the CDR3 is TGCGCCAGCAGCCAAGATTATAGACAGGGAAGTTCACCCCTCCACTTT.